Listed below are T cell receptor beta chains from one sample, sequenced in a study of blood T cell repertoires in COVID-19. This table comes from immunoSEQ multiplex PCR, and its TCRdb copy is limited to in-frame clones, with some not included. The repertoire consists of about 150,000 clones, with over 70% occurring once and the leading ten covering around 5%. The sequenced sample was PBMCs or T cells enriched from blood (not recorded which). The origin of the receptors is a man between 65 and 85 years old who had been exposed to COVID-19. Both conserved end residues are part of each CDR3. D genes are given only for firm matches. The size field is filled for only some rows; it gives once, few, many or a size class.

v_gene	j_gene	abundance	d_gene	CDR3aa	CDR3nt
TRBV28	TRBJ2-7	.	.	CASKSSAREQYF	TGTGCCAGCAAATCAAGTGCGCGCGAGCAGTACTTC
TRBV5-4	TRBJ2-4	once	.	CASSLGGAGNIQYF	TGTGCCAGCAGCTTGGGGGGTGCGGGAAACATTCAGTACTTC
TRBV5-1	TRBJ2-5	.	TRBD2	CASSPRGGRGEETQYF	TGCGCCAGCAGCCCGAGGGGCGGGAGGGGTGAAGAGACCCAGTACTTC
TRBV3-1/TRBV3-2	TRBJ2-5	once	TRBD1	CASSQEETRGFPQETQYF	TGTGCCAGCAGCCAAGAAGAAACCAGGGGGTTCCCCCAAGAGACCCAGTACTTC
TRBV6-5	TRBJ1-2	.	.	CASRLQGTNYGYTF	TGTGCCAGCAGATTACAGGGTACCAACTATGGCTACACCTTC
TRBV18	TRBJ1-2	.	.	CASSRGPDYGYTF	TGTGCCAGCTCACGGGGGCCCGACTATGGCTACACCTTC
TRBV19	TRBJ1-5	once	TRBD1	CATSGQVYNQPQHF	TGTGCCACATCCGGACAGGTTTACAATCAGCCCCAGCATTTT
TRBV28	TRBJ2-7	.	.	CASRPEGAFSYEQYF	TGTGCCAGCAGGCCAGAAGGGGCCTTCTCCTACGAGCAGTACTTC
TRBV7-8	TRBJ2-1	.	.	CASSLGLASGEQFF	TGTGCCAGCAGCTTAGGATTGGCTTCTGGTGAGCAGTTCTTC
TRBV19	TRBJ2-5	.	TRBD1	CASSFSDRGPETQYF	TGTGCCAGTAGTTTCTCGGACAGGGGACCTGAGACCCAGTACTTC
TRBV7-8	TRBJ2-5	.	.	CASSLNKQGGEETQYF	TGTGCCAGCAGCTTAAACAAACAGGGGGGGGAGGAGACCCAGTACTTC
TRBV6-2/TRBV6-3	TRBJ2-2	once	.	CASSFSTGELFF	TGTGCCAGCAGCTTCTCCACCGGGGAGCTGTTTTTT
TRBV3-1/TRBV3-2	TRBJ1-1	.	TRBD1	CASSQDTTGANTEAFF	TGTGCCAGCAGCCAAGATACAACAGGGGCGAACACTGAAGCTTTCTTT
TRBV6-5	TRBJ1-1	.	.	CASTEVGGNTEAFF	TGTGCCAGCACGGAGGTGGGAGGGAACACTGAAGCTTTCTTT